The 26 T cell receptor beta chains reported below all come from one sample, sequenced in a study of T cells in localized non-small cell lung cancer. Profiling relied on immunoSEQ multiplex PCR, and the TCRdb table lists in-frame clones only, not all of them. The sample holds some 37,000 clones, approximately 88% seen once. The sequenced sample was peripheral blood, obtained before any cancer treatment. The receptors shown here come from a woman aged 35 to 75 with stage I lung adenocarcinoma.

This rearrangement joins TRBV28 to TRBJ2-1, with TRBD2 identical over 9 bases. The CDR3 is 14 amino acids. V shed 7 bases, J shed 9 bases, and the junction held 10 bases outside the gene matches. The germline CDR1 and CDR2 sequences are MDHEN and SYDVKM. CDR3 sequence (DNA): TGTGCCAGCATTACAGGGACTAGCAGAAGTGAGCAGTTCTTC. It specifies CASITGTSRSEQFF.

CDR3 DNA: TGTGCCAGCAGCGGGGTAACACAGGGGGACTACAATGAGCAGTTCTTC. It codes for CASSGVTQGDYNEQFF. The chain recombines TRBV7-9 with TRBJ2-1, with 8 bases aligning to TRBD1. Germline V lookup: CDR1 SEHNR, CDR2 FQNEAQ (reference sequence). The V segment lost 5 bases and the J segment 3 bases; nucleotides outside the gene matches: 9. This CDR3 region has 16 residues.

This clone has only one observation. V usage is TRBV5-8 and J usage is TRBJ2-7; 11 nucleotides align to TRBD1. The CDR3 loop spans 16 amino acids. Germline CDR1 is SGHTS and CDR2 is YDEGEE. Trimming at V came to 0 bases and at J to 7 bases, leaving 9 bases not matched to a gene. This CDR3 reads CASSLAPGQGVGEQYF. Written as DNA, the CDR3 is TGTGCCAGCAGCTTGGCGCCGGGACAGGGGGTGGGTGAGCAGTACTTC.

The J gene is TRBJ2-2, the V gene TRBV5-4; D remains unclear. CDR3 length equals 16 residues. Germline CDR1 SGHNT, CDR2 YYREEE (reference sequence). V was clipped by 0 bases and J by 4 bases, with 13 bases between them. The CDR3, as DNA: TGTGCCAGCAGCTTGGGGGCCCCGAGCGTCACCGGGGAGCTGTTTTTT. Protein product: CASSLGAPSVTGELFF.

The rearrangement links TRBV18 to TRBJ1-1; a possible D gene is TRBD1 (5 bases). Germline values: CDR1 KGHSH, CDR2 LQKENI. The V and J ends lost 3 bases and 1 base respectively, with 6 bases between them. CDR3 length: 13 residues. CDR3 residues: CASSPGQNTEAFF. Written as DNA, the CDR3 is TGTGCCAGCTCACCCGGACAGAACACTGAAGCTTTCTTT.

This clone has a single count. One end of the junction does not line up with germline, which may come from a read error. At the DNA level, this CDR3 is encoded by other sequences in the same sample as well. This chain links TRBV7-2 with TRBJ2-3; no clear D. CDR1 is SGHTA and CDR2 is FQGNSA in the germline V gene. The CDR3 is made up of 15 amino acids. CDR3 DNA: TGTGCTAGCAGCGATCATAGCACTAGCACAGATACGCAGTATTTT. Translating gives CASSDHSTSTDTQYF.

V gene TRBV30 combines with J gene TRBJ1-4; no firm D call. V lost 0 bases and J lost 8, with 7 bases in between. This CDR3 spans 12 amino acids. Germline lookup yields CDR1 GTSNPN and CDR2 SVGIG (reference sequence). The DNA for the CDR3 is TGTGCCTGGAGTGTACTGGGAGAAAAACTGTTTTTT. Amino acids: CAWSVLGEKLFF.

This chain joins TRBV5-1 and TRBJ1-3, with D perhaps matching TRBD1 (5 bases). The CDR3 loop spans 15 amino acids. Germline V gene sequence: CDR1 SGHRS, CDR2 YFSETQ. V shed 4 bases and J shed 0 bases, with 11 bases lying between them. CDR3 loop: CASSSTGISGNTIYF. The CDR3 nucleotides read TGCGCCAGCAGCAGTACAGGAATCTCTGGAAACACCATATATTTT.

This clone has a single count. The CDR3 nucleotides read TGTGCCAGCAGTTCAGGGTTGGGGACCGGGGAGCTGTTTTTT. It is translated as CASSSGLGTGELFF. This chain links TRBV6-1 with TRBJ2-2; D possibly corresponds to TRBD1 (5 bases). Germline-derived CDR1 and CDR2 are MNHNS and SASEGT. V gave up 5 bases and J gave up 5 bases, with 12 bases separating them. The CDR3 totals 14 residues.

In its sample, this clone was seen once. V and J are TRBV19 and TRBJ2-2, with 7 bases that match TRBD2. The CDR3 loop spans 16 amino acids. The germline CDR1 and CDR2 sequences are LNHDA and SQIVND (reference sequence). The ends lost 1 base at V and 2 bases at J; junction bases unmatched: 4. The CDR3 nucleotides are TGTGCCAGTAGTATAGTTAGCGGGTCTAACACCGGGGAGCTGTTTTTT. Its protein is CASSIVSGSNTGELFF.

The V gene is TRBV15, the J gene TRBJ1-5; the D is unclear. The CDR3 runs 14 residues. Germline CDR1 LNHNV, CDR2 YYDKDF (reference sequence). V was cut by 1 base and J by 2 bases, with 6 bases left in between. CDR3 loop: CATSRGWGNQPQHF. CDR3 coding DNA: TGTGCCACCAGCAGAGGATGGGGCAATCAGCCCCAGCATTTT.

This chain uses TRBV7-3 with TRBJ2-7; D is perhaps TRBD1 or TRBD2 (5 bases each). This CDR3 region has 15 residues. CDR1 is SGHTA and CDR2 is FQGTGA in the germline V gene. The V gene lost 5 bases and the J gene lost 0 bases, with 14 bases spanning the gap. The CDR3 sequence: CASSPSPGPSYEQYF. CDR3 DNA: TGTGCCAGCAGCCCTAGCCCAGGGCCCTCCTACGAGCAGTACTTC. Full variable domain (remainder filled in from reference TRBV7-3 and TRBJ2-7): GAGVSQTPSNKVTEKGKYVELRCDPISGHTALYWYRQSLGQGPEFLIYFQGTGAADDSGLPNDRFFAVRPEGSVSTLKIQRTERGDSAVYLCASSPSPGPSYEQYFGPGTRLTVT.

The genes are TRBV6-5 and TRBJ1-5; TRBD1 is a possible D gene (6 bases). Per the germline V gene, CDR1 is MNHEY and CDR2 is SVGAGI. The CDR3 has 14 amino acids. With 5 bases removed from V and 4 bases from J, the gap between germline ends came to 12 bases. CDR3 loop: CASSEGGLNQPQHF. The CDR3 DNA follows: TGTGCCAGCAGTGAAGGGGGACTGAATCAGCCCCAGCATTTT.

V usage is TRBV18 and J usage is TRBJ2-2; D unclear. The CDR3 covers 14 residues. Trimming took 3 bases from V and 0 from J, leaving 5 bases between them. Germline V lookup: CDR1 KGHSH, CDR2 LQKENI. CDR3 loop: CASSPQPNTGELFF. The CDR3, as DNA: TGTGCCAGCTCACCCCAACCGAACACCGGGGAGCTGTTTTTT. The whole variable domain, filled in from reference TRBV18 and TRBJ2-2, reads NAGVMQNPRHLVRRRGQEARLRCSPMKGHSHVYWYRQLPEEGLKFMVYLQKENIIDESGMPKERFSAEFPKEGPSILRIQQVVRGDSAAYFCASSPQPNTGELFFGEGSRLTVL.

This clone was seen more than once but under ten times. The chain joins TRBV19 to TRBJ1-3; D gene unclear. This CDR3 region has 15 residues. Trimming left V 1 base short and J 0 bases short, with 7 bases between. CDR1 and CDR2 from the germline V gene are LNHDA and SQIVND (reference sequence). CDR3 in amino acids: CASSIAQSSGNTIYF. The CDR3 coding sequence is TGTGCCAGTAGTATAGCCCAGAGCTCTGGAAACACCATATATTTT.

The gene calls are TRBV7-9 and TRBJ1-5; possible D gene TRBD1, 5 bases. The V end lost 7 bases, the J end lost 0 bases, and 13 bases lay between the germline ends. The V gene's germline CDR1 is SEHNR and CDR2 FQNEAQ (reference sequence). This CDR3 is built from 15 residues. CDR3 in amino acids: CASNLGGDSNQPQHF. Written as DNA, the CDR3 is TGTGCCAGCAACCTAGGAGGGGATAGCAATCAGCCCCAGCATTTT.

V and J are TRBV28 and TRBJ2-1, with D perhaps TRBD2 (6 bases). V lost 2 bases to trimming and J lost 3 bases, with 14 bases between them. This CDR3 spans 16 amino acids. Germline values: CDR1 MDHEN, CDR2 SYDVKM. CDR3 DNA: TGTGCCAGCAGTTTAGGTAGTAGCGGAAACTACAATGAGCAGTTCTTC. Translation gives CASSLGSSGNYNEQFF.

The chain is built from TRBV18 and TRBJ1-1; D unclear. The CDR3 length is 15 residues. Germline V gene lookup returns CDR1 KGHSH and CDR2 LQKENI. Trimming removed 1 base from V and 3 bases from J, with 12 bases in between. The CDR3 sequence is CASSPRTQGDTEAFF. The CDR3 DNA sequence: TGTGCCAGCTCACCACGGACCCAAGGAGACACTGAAGCTTTCTTT.

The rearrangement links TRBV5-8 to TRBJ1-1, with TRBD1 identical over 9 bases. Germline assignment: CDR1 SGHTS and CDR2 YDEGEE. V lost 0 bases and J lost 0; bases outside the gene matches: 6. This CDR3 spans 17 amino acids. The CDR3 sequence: CASSLEQGAGMNTEAFF. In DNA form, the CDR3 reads TGTGCCAGCAGCTTGGAACAGGGGGCTGGGATGAACACTGAAGCTTTCTTT.

In DNA form, the CDR3 reads TGTGCCAGCAGCTTAGTTTCGGGACAGGGCACTGGTGGCTACACCTTC. This codes for CASSLVSGQGTGGYTF. The chain is built from TRBV7-2 and TRBJ1-2; 9 bases match TRBD1. The V gene end was trimmed by 1 base and the J gene end by 7 bases; junction bases not matched to a gene: 10. CDR1 and CDR2 (germline): SGHTA, FQGNSA. The CDR3 extends over 16 amino acids.

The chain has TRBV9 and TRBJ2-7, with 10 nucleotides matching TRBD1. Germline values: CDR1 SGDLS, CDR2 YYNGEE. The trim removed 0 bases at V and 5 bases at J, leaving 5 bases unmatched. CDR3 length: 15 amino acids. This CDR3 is CASSVETGGRNEQYF. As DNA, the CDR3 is TGTGCCAGCAGCGTAGAGACAGGGGGCAGGAACGAGCAGTACTTC. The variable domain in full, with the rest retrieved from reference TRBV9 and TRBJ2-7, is DSGVTQTPKHLITATGQRVTLRCSPRSGDLSVYWYQQSLDQGLQFLIQYYNGEERAKGNILERFSAQQFPDLHSELNLSSLELGDSALYFCASSVETGGRNEQYFGPGTRLTVT.

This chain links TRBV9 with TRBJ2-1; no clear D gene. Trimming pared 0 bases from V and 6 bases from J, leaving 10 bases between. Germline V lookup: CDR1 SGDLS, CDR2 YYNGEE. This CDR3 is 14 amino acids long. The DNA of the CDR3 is TGTGCCAGCAGCGTAGGGTCGGGTGGCAATGAGCAGTTCTTC. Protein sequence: CASSVGSGGNEQFF.

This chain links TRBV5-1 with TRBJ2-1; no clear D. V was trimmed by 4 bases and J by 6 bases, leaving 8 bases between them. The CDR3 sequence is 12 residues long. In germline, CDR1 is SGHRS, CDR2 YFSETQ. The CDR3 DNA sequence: TGCGCCAGCAGCGCCCCGGGCAATGAGCAGTTCTTC. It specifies CASSAPGNEQFF.

CDR3 DNA sequence: TGTGCCAGTAGGAACAGGGGGATCGACGCCTACGAGCAGTACTTC. Its protein is CASRNRGIDAYEQYF. V gene TRBV19 combines with J gene TRBJ2-7; the match to TRBD1 covers 8 bases. V lost 6 bases, J lost 2 bases, and 9 bases stayed unmatched. Germline V gene data show CDR1 as LNHDA and CDR2 as SQIVND (reference sequence). This CDR3 has 15 residues.

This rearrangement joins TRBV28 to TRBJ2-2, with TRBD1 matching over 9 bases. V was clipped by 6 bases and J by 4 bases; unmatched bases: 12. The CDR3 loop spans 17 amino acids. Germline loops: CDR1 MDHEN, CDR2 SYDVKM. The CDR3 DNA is TGTGCCAGCAGACCGCCAGCCGGGACAGGGACCACCGGGGAGCTGTTTTTT. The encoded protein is CASRPPAGTGTTGELFF. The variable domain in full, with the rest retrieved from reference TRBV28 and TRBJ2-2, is DVKVTQSSRYLVKRTGEKVFLECVQDMDHENMFWYRQDPGLGLRLIYFSYDVKMKEKGDIPEGYSVSREKKERFSLILESASTNQTSMYLCASRPPAGTGTTGELFFGEGSRLTVL.

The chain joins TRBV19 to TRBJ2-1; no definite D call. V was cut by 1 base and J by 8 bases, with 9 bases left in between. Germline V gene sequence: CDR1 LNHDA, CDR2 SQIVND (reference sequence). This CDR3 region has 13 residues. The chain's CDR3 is CASSIGAVHEQFF. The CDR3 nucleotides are TGTGCCAGTAGTATAGGGGCAGTCCATGAGCAGTTCTTC.